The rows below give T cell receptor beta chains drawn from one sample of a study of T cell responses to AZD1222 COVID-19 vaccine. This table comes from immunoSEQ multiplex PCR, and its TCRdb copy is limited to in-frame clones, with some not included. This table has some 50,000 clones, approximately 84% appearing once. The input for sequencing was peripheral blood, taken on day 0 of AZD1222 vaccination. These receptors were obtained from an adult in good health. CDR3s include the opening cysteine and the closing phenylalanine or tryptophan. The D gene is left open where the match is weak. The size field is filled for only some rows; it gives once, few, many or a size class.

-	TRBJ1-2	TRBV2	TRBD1	TGTGCCAGCAGTGATCAGGCAGGGGGGGCCTATGGCTACACCTTC	CASSDQAGGAYGYTF
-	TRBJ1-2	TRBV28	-	TGTGCCAGCAGTTCAGGGGAGTATGGCTACACCTTC	CASSSGEYGYTF
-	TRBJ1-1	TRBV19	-	TGTGCCAGTAAGGGGAGCCTTGTGAACACTGAAGCTTTCTTT	CASKGSLVNTEAFF
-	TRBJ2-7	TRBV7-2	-	TGTGCCAGCAACCAAGGCGGACAGTGGCCCCAAGAGCAGTACTTC	CASNQGGQWPQEQYF
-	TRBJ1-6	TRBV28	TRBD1	TGTGCCAGCAGCCCGGGACAGGGGACTTCACCCCTCCACTTT	CASSPGQGTSPLHF
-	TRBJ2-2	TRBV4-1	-	TGCGCCAGCAGCCAAGACCCAGGTGGCGGGGAGCTGTTTTTT	CASSQDPGGGELFF
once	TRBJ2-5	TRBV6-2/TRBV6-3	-	TGTGCCAGCAGTTACGGGGACCAAGAGACCCAGTACTTC	CASSYGDQETQYF
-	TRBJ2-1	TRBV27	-	TGTGCCAGCAGTTTAGGCAATGAGCAGTTCTTC	CASSLGNEQFF
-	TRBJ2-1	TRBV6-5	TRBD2	TGTGCCAGCACGGGGGGAGGCTACAATGAGCAGTTCTTC	CASTGGGYNEQFF
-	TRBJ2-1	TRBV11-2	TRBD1	TGTGCCAGCAGCTTATACAGGGGTGCCTACAATGAGCAGTTCTTC	CASSLYRGAYNEQFF
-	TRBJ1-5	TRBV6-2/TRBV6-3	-	TGTGCCAGCAGTCGCGAAGGGCAGACCAGGCCCCAGCATTTT	CASSREGQTRPQHF
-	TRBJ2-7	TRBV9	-	TGTGCCAGCAGCGTAGCGGGGGAGCCCTCCTACGAGCAGTACTTC	CASSVAGEPSYEQYF
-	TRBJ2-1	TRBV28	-	TGTGCCAGCAGTTTACGGAGGCAGACGTACTCCTACAATGAGCAGTTCTTC	CASSLRRQTYSYNEQFF
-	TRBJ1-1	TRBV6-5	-	TGTGCCAGCAGTTACCGCCAGGGGCCCGACACTGAAGCTTTCTTT	CASSYRQGPDTEAFF
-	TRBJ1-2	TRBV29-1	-	TGCAGCGTTGGGTCGGACCCTTCCTATGGCTACACCTTC	CSVGSDPSYGYTF
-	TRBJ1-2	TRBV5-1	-	TGCGCCAGCAGCTTGGATAGGGAGAACTATGGCTACACCTTC	CASSLDRENYGYTF
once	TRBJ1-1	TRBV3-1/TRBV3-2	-	TGTGCCAGCAGATACAGGGCGCTGGGCACTGAAGCTTTCTTT	CASRYRALGTEAFF